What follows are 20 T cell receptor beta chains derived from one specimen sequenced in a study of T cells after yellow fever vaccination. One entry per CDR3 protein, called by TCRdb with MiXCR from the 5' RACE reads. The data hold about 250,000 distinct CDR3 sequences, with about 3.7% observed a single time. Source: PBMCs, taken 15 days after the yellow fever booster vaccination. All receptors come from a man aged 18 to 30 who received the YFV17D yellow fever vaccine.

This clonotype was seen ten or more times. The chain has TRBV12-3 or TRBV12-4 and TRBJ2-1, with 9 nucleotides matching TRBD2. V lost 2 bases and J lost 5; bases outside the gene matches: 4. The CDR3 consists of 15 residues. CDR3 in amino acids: CASSLSGGHHNEQFF. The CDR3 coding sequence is TGTGCCAGCAGTTTAAGCGGGGGGCATCACAATGAGCAGTTCTTC.

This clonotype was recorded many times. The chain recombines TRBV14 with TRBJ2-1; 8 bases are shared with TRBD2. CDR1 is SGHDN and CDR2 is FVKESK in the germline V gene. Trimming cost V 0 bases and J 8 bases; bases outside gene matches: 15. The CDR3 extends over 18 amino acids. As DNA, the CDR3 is TGTGCCAGCAGCCAAGATCGGGGGGGGTCACAAGACAAGGATGAGCAGTTCTTC. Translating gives CASSQDRGGSQDKDEQFF.

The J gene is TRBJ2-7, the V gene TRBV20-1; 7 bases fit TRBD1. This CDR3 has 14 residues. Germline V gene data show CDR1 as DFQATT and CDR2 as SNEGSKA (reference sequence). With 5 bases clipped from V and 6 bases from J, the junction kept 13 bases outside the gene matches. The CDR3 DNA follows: TGCAGTGCTCCGCGGACAGGAGCGTTGTTCGAGCAGTACTTC. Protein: CSAPRTGALFEQYF.

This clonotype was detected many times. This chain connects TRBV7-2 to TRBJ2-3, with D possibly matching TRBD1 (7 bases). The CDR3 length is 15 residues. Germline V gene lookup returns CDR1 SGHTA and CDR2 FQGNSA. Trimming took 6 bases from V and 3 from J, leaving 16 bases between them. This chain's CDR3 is CASSQGGWVTDTQYF. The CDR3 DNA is TGTGCCAGCAGTCAGGGGGGTTGGGTTACAGATACGCAGTATTTT.

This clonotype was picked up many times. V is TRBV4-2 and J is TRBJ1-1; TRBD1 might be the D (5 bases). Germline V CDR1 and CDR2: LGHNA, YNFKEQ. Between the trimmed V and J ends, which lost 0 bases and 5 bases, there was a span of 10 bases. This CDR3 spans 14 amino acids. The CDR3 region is CASSQEQGTTEAFF. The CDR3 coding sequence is TGTGCCAGCAGCCAAGAGCAGGGCACGACTGAAGCTTTCTTT.

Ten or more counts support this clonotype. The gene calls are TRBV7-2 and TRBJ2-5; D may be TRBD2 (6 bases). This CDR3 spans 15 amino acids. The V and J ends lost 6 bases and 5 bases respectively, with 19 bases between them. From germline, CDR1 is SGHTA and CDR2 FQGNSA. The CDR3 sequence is CASSPTSSLGETQYF. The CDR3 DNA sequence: TGTGCCAGCAGTCCTACTAGCTCCCTAGGGGAGACCCAGTACTTC.

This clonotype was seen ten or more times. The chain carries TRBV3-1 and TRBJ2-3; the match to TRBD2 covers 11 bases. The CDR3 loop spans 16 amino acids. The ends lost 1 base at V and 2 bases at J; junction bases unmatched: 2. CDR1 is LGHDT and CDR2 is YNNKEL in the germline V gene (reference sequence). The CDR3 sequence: CASSQASGGFTDTQYF. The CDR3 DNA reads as TGTGCCAGCAGCCAAGCTAGCGGGGGGTTCACAGATACGCAGTATTTT.

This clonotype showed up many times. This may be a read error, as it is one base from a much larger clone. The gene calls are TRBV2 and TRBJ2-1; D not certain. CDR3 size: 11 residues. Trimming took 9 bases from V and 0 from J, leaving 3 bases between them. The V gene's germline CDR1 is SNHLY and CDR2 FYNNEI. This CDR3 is CARSSYNEQFF. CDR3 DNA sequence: TGTGCCAGAAGCTCCTACAATGAGCAGTTCTTC.

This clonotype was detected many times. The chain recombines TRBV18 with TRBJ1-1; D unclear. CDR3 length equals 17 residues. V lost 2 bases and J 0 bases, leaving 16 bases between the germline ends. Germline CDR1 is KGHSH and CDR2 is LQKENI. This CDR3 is CASSPAGRRTLNTEAFF. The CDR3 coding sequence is TGTGCCAGCTCACCAGCCGGGAGGCGGACTTTGAACACTGAAGCTTTCTTT.

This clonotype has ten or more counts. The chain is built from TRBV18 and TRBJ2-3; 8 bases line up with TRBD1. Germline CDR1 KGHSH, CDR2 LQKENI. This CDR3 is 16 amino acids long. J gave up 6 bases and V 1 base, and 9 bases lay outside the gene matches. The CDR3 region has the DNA TGTGCCAGCTCACCACTCGGGACAGGAGAGTCGGATACGCAGTATTTT. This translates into CASSPLGTGESDTQYF. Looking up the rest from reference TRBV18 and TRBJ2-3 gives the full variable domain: NAGVMQNPRHLVRRRGQEARLRCSPMKGHSHVYWYRQLPEEGLKFMVYLQKENIIDESGMPKERFSAEFPKEGPSILRIQQVVRGDSAAYFCASSPLGTGESDTQYFGPGTRLTVL.

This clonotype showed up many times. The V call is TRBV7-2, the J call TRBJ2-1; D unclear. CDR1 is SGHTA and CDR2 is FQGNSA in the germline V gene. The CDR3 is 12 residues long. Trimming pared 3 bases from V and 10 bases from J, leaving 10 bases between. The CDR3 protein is CASSFRSPEQFF. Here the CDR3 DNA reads TGTGCCAGCAGCTTTAGGTCGCCAGAGCAGTTCTTC.

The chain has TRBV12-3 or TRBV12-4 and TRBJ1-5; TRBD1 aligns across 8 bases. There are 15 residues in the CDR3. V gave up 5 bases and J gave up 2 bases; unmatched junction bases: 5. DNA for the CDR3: TGTGCCAGCAGTAAAACGACAGGGGGCAATCAGCCCCAGCATTTT. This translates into CASSKTTGGNQPQHF.

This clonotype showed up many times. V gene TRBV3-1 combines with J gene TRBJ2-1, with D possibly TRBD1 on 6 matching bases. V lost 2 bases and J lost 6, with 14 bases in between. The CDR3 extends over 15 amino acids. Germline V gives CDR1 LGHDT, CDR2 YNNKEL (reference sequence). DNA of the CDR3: TGTGCCAGCAGCCAACGAGGGGGTAGCAGCAATGAGCAGTTCTTC. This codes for CASSQRGGSSNEQFF.

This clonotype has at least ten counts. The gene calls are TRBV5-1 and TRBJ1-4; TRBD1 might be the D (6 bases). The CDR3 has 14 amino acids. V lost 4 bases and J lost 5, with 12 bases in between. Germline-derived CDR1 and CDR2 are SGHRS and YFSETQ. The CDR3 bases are TGCGCCAGCAGCATGGACAGTAGAAATGAAAAACTGTTTTTT. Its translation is CASSMDSRNEKLFF.

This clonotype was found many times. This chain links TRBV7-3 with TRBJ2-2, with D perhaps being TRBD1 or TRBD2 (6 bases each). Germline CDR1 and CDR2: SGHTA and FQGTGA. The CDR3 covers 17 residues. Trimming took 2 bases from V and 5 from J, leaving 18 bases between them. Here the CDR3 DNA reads TGTGCCAGCAGCTTATATCCTGGGGGGCTCATTACCGGGGAGCTGTTTTTT. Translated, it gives CASSLYPGGLITGELFF.

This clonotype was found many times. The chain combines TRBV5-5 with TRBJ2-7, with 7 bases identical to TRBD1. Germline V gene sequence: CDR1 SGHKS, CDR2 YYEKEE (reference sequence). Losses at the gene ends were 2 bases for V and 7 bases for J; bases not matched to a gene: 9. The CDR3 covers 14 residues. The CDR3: CASSLGTERREQYF. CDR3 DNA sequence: TGTGCCAGCAGCTTAGGGACAGAGAGGCGGGAGCAGTACTTC.

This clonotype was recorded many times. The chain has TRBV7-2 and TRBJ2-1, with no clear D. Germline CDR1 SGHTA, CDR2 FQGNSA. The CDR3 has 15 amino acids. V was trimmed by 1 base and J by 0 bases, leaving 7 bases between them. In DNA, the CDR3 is TGTGCCAGCAGCTTAGGATATAGCTCCTACAATGAGCAGTTCTTC. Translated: CASSLGYSSYNEQFF.

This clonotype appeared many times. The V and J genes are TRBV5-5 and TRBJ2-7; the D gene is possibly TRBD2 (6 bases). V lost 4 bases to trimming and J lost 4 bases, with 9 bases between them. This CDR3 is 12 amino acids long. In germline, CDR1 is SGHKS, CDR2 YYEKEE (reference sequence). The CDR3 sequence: CASSPGAYEQYV. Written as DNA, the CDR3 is TGTGCCAGCAGCCCGGGAGCATACGAGCAGTACGTC.

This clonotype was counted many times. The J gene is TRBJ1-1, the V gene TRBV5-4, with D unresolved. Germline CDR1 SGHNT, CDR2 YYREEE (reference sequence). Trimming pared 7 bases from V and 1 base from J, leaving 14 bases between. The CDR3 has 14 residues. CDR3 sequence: CASRPEWKNTEAFF. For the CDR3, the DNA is TGTGCCAGCCGTCCTGAATGGAAGAACACTGAAGCTTTCTTT.

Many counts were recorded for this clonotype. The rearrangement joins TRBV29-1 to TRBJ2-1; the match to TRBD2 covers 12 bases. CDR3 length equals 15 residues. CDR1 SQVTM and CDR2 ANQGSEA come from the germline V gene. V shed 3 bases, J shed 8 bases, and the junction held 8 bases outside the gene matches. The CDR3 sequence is CSVDWASGGADEQFF. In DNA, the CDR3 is TGCAGCGTTGATTGGGCTAGCGGGGGGGCCGATGAGCAGTTCTTC.